The sequence of this T cell receptor (beta chain) was determined in a study of T cells in Graves' hyperthyroidism and ophthalmopathy (dated by TCRdb to 2018 to 2020). About the full investigation: Peripheral blood samples were taken at the time of initial diagnosis, prior to any treatment. TCR Vbeta CDR3 sequencing of around 130 peripheral blood samples (over 40 ophthalmopathy, 75 hyperthyroidism and approximately 17 progressor patients) is reported in the paper. In addition, the study compared T-cell repertoires in thyroid tissue and in blood from roughly six Graves' hyperthyroidism patients. For training and testing, the 100 or so patients in the discovery cohort were randomly divided in a 7:3 ratio. To identify TCR V-J signatures that set the groups apart, the researchers used a discovery cohort of approximately 98 patients, made up of 40 to 45 with Graves' ophthalmopathy and 57 with stable Graves' hyperthyroidism. An independent validation cohort of some 18 hyperthyroidism patients and roughly 16 patients who later progressed to ophthalmopathy tested prospective prediction of ophthalmopathy. Following sampling, methimazole starting at 30 mg daily was given to hyperthyroidism patients, and high-dose intravenous methylprednisolone was given to ophthalmopathy patients. On the study overall, not on this receptor specifically: No statistical method was used to fix the sample size in advance, and group allocation was not hidden from the investigators. In cross-validation, a model built on a 13 V-J signature told ophthalmopathy apart from stable hyperthyroidism with over 85% sensitivity and around 84% specificity, and in testing the same model reached 80%/75%. Blood samples also contained most of the expanded thyroid clonotypes (frequency above 0.001), which suggests that blood repertoires may reflect thyroid immune responses. During validation, the model predicted progression to ophthalmopathy a median of about 5.9 months ahead of onset, with around 70% sensitivity and 72% to 80% specificity.

The TCR beta CDR3 regions were amplified from the RNA transcripts. The first round of RT-PCR for the TCR CDR3 was performed with the HTBI primer set and the Qiagen OneStep RT-PCR kit. A second multiplex PCR round built the libraries, followed by size selection and purification. Libraries were sequenced paired-end with 100 bp reads on an Illumina HiSeq2000. The published analysis was carried out like this. SOAPnuke was used to process the raw data, removing reads that contained adapters or uncalled bases, had a mean Phred below 15, or lacked an exact match to the constant primer or identifier. High-quality paired reads were merged with COPE v1.2.5, and unique nucleotide sequences were defined as clonotypes. Clonotypes were aligned to IMGT TRBV, TRBD and TRBJ reference segments using MiTCR v1.1. The analysis was restricted to V-J combinations with a frequency above 0.0001, which together covered 99.2% of the repertoires. A TCS score was defined as the ratio of F50 (clonal expansion) to E x V (chaos), with BLOSUM62-based TCRdist applied between CDR3 peptides within each V-J. Welch's t-statistics and random forest reduced around 550 V-J features to fewer than 15, which were used in a naive Bayes classifier (R e1071). The similarity between thyroid and blood repertoires was quantified using the Morisita-Horn index. TCRdb handled the public reads itself, with Q25 trimming in fastp and clone calling in MiXCR, and kept productive beta chains. Merged by CDR3 protein, the rows form single entries marked with the most common genes and DNA. It is TCRdb's table, rather than the study itself, that gives the V and J calls and clone size. This sample holds 34,000 or so distinct CDR3 sequences; approximately 52% were observed only once. 20% to 30% of the sample is held by the ten biggest clonotypes.

In the ophthalmopathy patients, disease was moderately to severely active, with a Clinical Activity Score of 3 or more, a NOSPECS grade of 4 or more, and a duration of less than 3 months. The study excluded patients with uncontrolled infections, other autoimmune diseases, pregnancy or lactation. Diagnoses relied on clinical symptoms, serum thyroxine and TRAb, thyroid ultrasound and orbital computed tomography. PBMCs were isolated from 7.5 to 10 ml of fresh peripheral blood by Ficoll-Paque density gradient centrifugation. Total RNA was extracted with Trizol reagent, and quality was checked on an Agilent 2100 Bioanalyzer. This clonotype showed up many times. Which antigen it targets is not known. No much larger clone exists at a distance of one base, and base qualities are not known. Taken from the germline V gene, the CDR1 and CDR2 loops are SGHRS and YFSETQ. The CDR3 runs 15 residues from the cysteine to the phenylalanine. Left in the record is the CDR3 DNA by itself, 45 bases read in frame from the first base. The V end gives up 0 bases and the J end 2 bases, leaving 2 bases in the junction not matched to a gene.

The chain couples TRBV5-1 to TRBJ2-5; 9 bases in between match TRBD1. The sequence derives from a woman aged 35 to 49 with Graves' ophthalmopathy. The material sequenced was blood. The sequenced DNA is TGCGCCAGCAGCTTGGGGGACAGGGCACAAGAGACCCAGTACTTC. This gives the protein CASSLGDRAQETQYF.